The TCR beta chain under discussion was sequenced for a study of Ad26.COV2.S vaccination and SARS-CoV-2 variants. Study as a whole: Donor was one of the participants in the Ad26.COV2.S arm of the COV1001 trial.

Concerning this clone: Antigen: not known.

Whole-study results and caveats: It is possible that the TCR breadth and depth analyses underestimated the total T cell responses.

Stated treatment: some 20 received Ad26.COV2.S at low or high dose, single or two shots; 5 received placebo; per-sample allocation not given. The samples date from day 63 after the first vaccine or placebo injection. Aged 18-55 years, donor was enrolled in Boston in the early 2020s. The CDR3 is made up of 17 amino acids. J lost 5 bases, V lost 4 bases, and 14 bases had no gene match. CDR1 is SEHNR and CDR2 is FQNEAQ in the germline V gene (reference sequence). TCRdb's copy holds only in-frame clones and misses some; the assay was immunoSEQ multiplex PCR. The data contain around 420,000 clones, approximately 90% of them singletons.

The sample here was peripheral blood, taken in a trial of Ad26.COV2.S vaccine versus placebo. The chain recombines TRBV7-9 with TRBJ2-7, with TRBD1 identical over 10 bases. The sequence was collected from a person between 18 and 59 years old who received the Ad26.COV2.S COVID-19 vaccine or a placebo. CDR3 in amino acids: CASSSSTPGQGSHEQYF. CDR3 DNA sequence: TGTGCCAGCAGCTCCAGTACACCGGGACAGGGGAGCCACGAGCAGTACTTC.